This T cell receptor (beta chain) was sequenced in a study of T cells in Graves' hyperthyroidism and ophthalmopathy. Study-level points and caveats: Most clonotypes expanded in the thyroid (above 0.001) were also present in blood.

RNA transcripts served as the template for amplifying TCR beta CDR3 regions. During a first-round RT-PCR of the TCR CDR3, the HTBI primer set was used. MiXCR, applied by TCRdb to the multiplex PCR reads, yields one record per CDR3 protein. The data hold around 800,000 distinct CDR3 sequences, with over 35% observed a single time. A word on this clonotype: Antigen: not known. An end of the junction does not agree with germline; a read error may underlie this.

The CDR3 consists of 13 residues. Per the germline V gene, CDR1 is SGHRS and CDR2 is YFSETQ. Newly diagnosed hyperthyroidism patients aged 18 to 65 years had disease lasting under 2 months. Extraction of PBMCs used around 9.6 ml of fresh peripheral blood. The specimen was blood. The TCR comes from a man aged 18 to 29 with Graves' hyperthyroidism. This rearrangement joins TRBV5-1 to TRBJ1-1; possible D gene TRBD1, 5 bases. The CDR3 loop is CASSRGGGAEAFF. The CDR3 coding sequence is TGTGCCAGCAGTAGAGGCGGGGGAGCTGAAGCTTTCTTT.